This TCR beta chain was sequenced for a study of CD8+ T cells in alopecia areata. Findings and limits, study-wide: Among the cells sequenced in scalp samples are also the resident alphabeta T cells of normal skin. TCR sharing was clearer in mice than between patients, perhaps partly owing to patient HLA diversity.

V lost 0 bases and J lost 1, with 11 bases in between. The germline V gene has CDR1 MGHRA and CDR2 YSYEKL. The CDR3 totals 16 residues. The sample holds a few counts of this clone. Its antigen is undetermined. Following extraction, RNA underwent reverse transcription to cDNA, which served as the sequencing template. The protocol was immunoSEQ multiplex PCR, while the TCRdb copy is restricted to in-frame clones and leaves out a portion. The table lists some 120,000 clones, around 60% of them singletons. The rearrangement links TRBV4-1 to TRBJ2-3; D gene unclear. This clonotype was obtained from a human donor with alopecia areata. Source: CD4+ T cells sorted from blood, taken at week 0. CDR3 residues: CASSQEVTRGTDTQYF. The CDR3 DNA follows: TGCGCCAGCAGCCAAGAGGTGACCCGAGGCACAGATACGCAGTATTTT.